This T cell receptor beta chain was identified during a study of CXCR3-negative and CXCR3-positive naive CD8 T cells. Study-level background: For each library, about 1.5 +/- 0.3 million TRB reads were obtained, around 140 million in total. Study observations and caveats: Similar TRBV-TRBJ gene usage was seen in naive CXCR3-negative and CXCR3-positive cells, but not in memory cells. Hydrophobicity was higher for TRB CDR3s found in CXCR3-positive naive cells than in CXCR3-negative naive cells. Upon cryopreservation, CXCR3 expression partially decreased, and most assays used fresh PBMCs.

The study made its TRB cDNA libraries by 5' RACE, adding UMI labels. TCRdb reprocessed the 5' RACE reads, keeping one entry per CDR3 protein, no DNA. This table lists some 54,000 distinct CDR3 sequences. Within the CD8+ T cell compartment, naive cells were CD45RO-CCR7+CD27+CD95-. On this clonotype: Its target is unknown.

From germline, CDR1 is SGHNT and CDR2 YYREEE (reference sequence). The CDR3 length is 14 residues. This sequence joins TRBV5-4 and TRBJ1-1. The source is a human donor in good health. Some clones in this sample may be carry-over from other donors' samples. Sequencing used naive CXCR3+ CD8+ T cells from blood. As for subset: CD45RO-CCR7+CD27+CD95- naive CD8+ T cells expressing CXCR3 (TNR3+). The CDR3: CASSSGTELGEAFF. Supplemented by reference TRBV5-4 and TRBJ1-1, the full variable domain reads ETGVTQSPTHLIKTRGQQVTLRCSSQSGHNTVSWYQQALGQGPQFIFQYYREEENGRGNFPPRFSGLQFPNYSSELNVNALELDDSALYLCASSSGTELGEAFFGQGTRLTVV.